This TCR beta chain was profiled in a study of monozygotic twins with cystic fibrosis. This table comes from immunoSEQ multiplex PCR, and its TCRdb copy is limited to in-frame clones, with some not included. The data show around 35,000 clones, nearly 85% seen once. This clone was seen just once. V lost 3 bases to trimming and J lost 8 bases, with 16 bases between them. Germline CDR1 reads SEHNR; CDR2 reads FQNEAQ (reference sequence). CDR3 length: 14 amino acids. The receptor was derived from a girl aged 2 to 9 with cystic fibrosis. The genes are TRBV7-9 and TRBJ1-2; maybe TRBD1 (5 bases). Sequencing input: blood. The CDR3 protein is CASSFGAPIGGYTF. In DNA, the CDR3 is TGTGCCAGCAGCTTCGGGGCTCCTATAGGAGGCTACACCTTC.